These 32 T cell receptor beta chains came from one sample sequenced in a study of blood T cell repertoires in COVID-19. The repertoire was sequenced with immunoSEQ multiplex PCR; TCRdb's copy has only in-frame clones and lacks some. The table has roughly 97,000 clones, 91% seen once. The sequencing input was peripheral blood. Source of these receptors: a human donor in a cohort sampled during active COVID-19.

The V gene is TRBV12-3 or TRBV12-4, the J gene TRBJ1-1, with D perhaps matching TRBD1 (5 bases). Deletions cut 6 bases from V and 11 bases from J, with 19 bases between. The CDR3 is 13 amino acids. The CDR3 DNA sequence: TGTGCCAGCAGCGGGGGTGGAGGGATGAAGGCTTTCTTT. This translates into CASSGGGGMKAFF.

The chain carries TRBV28 and TRBJ2-7; D might be TRBD2 (5 bases). With 2 bases removed from V and 0 bases from J, the gap between germline ends came to 8 bases. From germline, CDR1 is MDHEN and CDR2 SYDVKM. This CDR3 spans 14 amino acids. CDR3 loop: CASSLAGDSYEQYF. The CDR3 DNA follows: TGTGCCAGCAGTTTAGCCGGGGACTCCTACGAGCAGTACTTC.

A note on this clone: No DNA is shown, since the ends of the CDR3 on it are uncertain; the CDR3 is the one TCRdb lists. The chain employs TRBV6-2 or TRBV6-3 and TRBJ2-1; the D segment call TRBD1 is taken from the table without a DNA check. Including both end residues, the CDR3 is 14 amino acids long. The V gene's germline CDR1 is MNHEY and CDR2 SVGEGT. CDR3 sequence reads: CASSTSRQANEQFF.

The chain employs TRBV5-1 and TRBJ2-7; maybe TRBD2 (5 bases). This CDR3 spans 16 amino acids. Trimming took off 0 bases at V and 6 bases at J, with 19 bases between the two ends. Germline V gives CDR1 SGHRS, CDR2 YFSETQ. Here the CDR3 reads CASSLVPGLVYGEQYF. CDR3 bases: TGCGCCAGCAGCTTGGTGCCGGGGTTGGTTTACGGCGAGCAGTACTTC.

The CDR3 is CASGTGDEKLFF. CDR3 nucleotides: TGTGCCAGCGGGACAGGCGATGAAAAACTGTTTTTT. This sequence joins TRBV18 and TRBJ1-4, with 8 positions matching TRBD1. Losses at the gene ends were 8 bases for V and 6 bases for J; bases not matched to a gene: 2. Germline lookup yields CDR1 KGHSH and CDR2 LQKENI. The CDR3 consists of 12 residues.

The chain is built from TRBV4-3 and TRBJ1-4; TRBD1 aligns across 9 bases. CDR1 is LGHNA, CDR2 YSLEER, per germline. This CDR3 spans 15 amino acids. Trimming removed 4 bases from V and 8 bases from J; junction bases left unmatched: 8. CDR3 sequence reads: CASSPGTGQGEKLFF. DNA of the CDR3: TGCGCCAGCAGCCCCGGGACAGGGCAAGGAGAAAAACTGTTTTTT.

The V gene is TRBV4-2, the J gene TRBJ1-2, with a weak D call TRBD1 (6 bases). V was cut by 4 bases and J by 3 bases, with 21 bases left in between. The CDR3 loop spans 17 amino acids. CDR1 LGHNA and CDR2 YNFKEQ come from the germline V gene. CDR3 DNA: TGTGCCAGCAGCCGGGAGTTGGCAGGGGAAACGTACTATGGCTACACCTTC. Protein: CASSRELAGETYYGYTF.

This chain links TRBV5-4 with TRBJ1-1; tentatively, D is TRBD1 (5 bases). V was pared by 3 bases and J by 3 bases, with 15 bases between. Looked up from germline, CDR1 is SGHNT and CDR2 is YYREEE (reference sequence). This CDR3 comprises 15 residues. The CDR3 protein is CASSSKWGGDTEAFF. Written as DNA, the CDR3 is TGTGCCAGCAGCTCCAAATGGGGGGGGGACACTGAAGCTTTCTTT. Filled out from reference TRBV5-4 and TRBJ1-1, the complete variable domain reads ETGVTQSPTHLIKTRGQQVTLRCSSQSGHNTVSWYQQALGQGPQFIFQYYREEENGRGNFPPRFSGLQFPNYSSELNVNALELDDSALYLCASSSKWGGDTEAFFGQGTRLTVV.

The DNA of the CDR3 is TGTGCCAGCAGCCAAGATAGGCGGGGGCAAGAGACCCAGTACTTC. Protein product: CASSQDRRGQETQYF. The chain uses TRBV4-2 and TRBJ2-5; 7 positions match TRBD2. Germline assignment: CDR1 LGHNA and CDR2 YNFKEQ. The CDR3 consists of 15 residues. Trimming cost V 0 bases and J 2 bases; bases outside gene matches: 3.

This rearrangement joins TRBV11-2 to TRBJ2-1; D ambiguous. The V gene's germline CDR1 is SGHAT and CDR2 FQNNGV. The CDR3 spans 16 residues. Trimming stripped 2 bases from V and 0 bases from J, with 11 bases between. The CDR3 protein is CASSLKLIGSYNEQFF. The CDR3 bases are TGTGCCAGCAGCTTAAAACTCATCGGCTCCTACAATGAGCAGTTCTTC.

The chain links TRBV5-1 to TRBJ2-1; D is possibly TRBD2 (5 bases). Between the trimmed V and J ends, which lost 5 bases and 5 bases, there was a span of 5 bases. This CDR3 is 11 amino acids long. The germline CDR1 and CDR2 sequences are SGHRS and YFSETQ. The CDR3 reads CASREDNEQFF. For the CDR3, the DNA is TGCGCCAGCAGGGAGGACAATGAGCAGTTCTTC.

The V call is TRBV2, the J call TRBJ2-3, with TRBD2 matching 8 bases. The J segment lost 6 bases and the V segment lost 4 bases, leaving 9 bases of the junction unmatched. CDR3 length: 15 amino acids. The germline CDR1 and CDR2 sequences are SNHLY and FYNNEI. CDR3 protein: CASSGLAGVGDTQYF. In nucleotides, the CDR3 is TGTGCCAGCAGTGGTCTAGCGGGTGTGGGGGATACGCAGTATTTT.

The CDR3 DNA reads TGTGCCAGCAGCTTACGAGCCTTTAGCGAGCAGTTCTTC. It yields the protein CASSLRAFSEQFF. This rearrangement joins TRBV7-2 to TRBJ2-1; no definite D call. Germline CDR1 is SGHTA and CDR2 is FQGNSA. The ends were cut back, 2 bases at V and 10 bases at J, with 12 bases in the middle. The CDR3 length is 13 residues.

The V and J genes are TRBV2 and TRBJ2-7; D not resolved. V was clipped by 6 bases and J by 0 bases, with 6 bases between them. The CDR3 sequence is 12 residues long. Germline lookup yields CDR1 SNHLY and CDR2 FYNNEI. The CDR3: CASRYSSYEQYF. As DNA, the CDR3 is TGTGCCAGCAGGTACAGCTCCTACGAGCAGTACTTC.

A few counts support this clone. The chain employs TRBV7-2 and TRBJ2-2, with a possible D match to TRBD1 (5 bases). CDR3 length equals 15 residues. CDR1 SGHTA and CDR2 FQGNSA come from the germline V gene. V lost 3 bases and J lost 6, with 14 bases in between. CDR3 nucleotides: TGTGCCAGCAGCTTTATGCAGGGTTTTCCCGGGGAGCTGTTTTTT. Its translation is CASSFMQGFPGELFF.

The chain carries TRBV5-1 and TRBJ1-1; 9 nucleotides agree with TRBD1. From germline, CDR1 is SGHRS and CDR2 YFSETQ. The CDR3 extends over 15 amino acids. J gave up 4 bases and V 0 bases, and 4 bases lay outside the gene matches. The CDR3 DNA reads TGCGCCAGCAGCTTGGGGGACAGGGAAAGCACTGAAGCTTTCTTT. It yields the protein CASSLGDRESTEAFF.

The chain links TRBV1 to TRBJ1-4; TRBD1 was called by the table and not checked on the DNA. TRBV1 is an annotated pseudogene. The CDR3 loop spans 14 amino acids. The CDR3 sequence is CTSSFRDRALRLFF. As DNA, the CDR3 is TGCACCAGCAGTTTCCGGGACAGGGCTCTGAGACTGTTTTTT.

The chain joins TRBV4-1 to TRBJ2-5; TRBD1 aligns across 8 bases. The ends lost 1 base at V and 5 bases at J; junction bases unmatched: 0. Looked up from germline, CDR1 is MGHRA and CDR2 is YSYEKL. The CDR3 totals 13 residues. CDR3 protein: CASSQGQGETQYF. The CDR3 DNA reads TGCGCCAGCAGCCAAGGACAGGGGGAGACCCAGTACTTC.

The J gene is TRBJ1-3, the V gene TRBV6-5; 7 bases fit TRBD1. The CDR3 is made up of 15 amino acids. The V and J ends lost 7 bases and 0 bases, in that order; junction bases with no gene match: 6. CDR1 is MNHEY, CDR2 SVGAGI, per germline. CDR3 region: CASIPTGVSGNTIYF. CDR3 in DNA: TGTGCCAGCATACCCACAGGGGTCTCTGGAAACACCATATATTTT.

This chain connects TRBV7-2 to TRBJ2-7; 10 nucleotides line up with TRBD2. This CDR3 comprises 15 residues. CDR1 and CDR2 from the germline V gene are SGHTA and FQGNSA. Trimming took 3 bases from V and 3 from J; bases not matched to a gene: 5. The CDR3 region has the DNA TGTGCCAGCAGCTTGCTAGCGGGGGTGAGCTACGAGCAGTACTTC. It codes for CASSLLAGVSYEQYF. Looking up the rest from reference TRBV7-2 and TRBJ2-7 gives the full variable domain: GAGVSQSPSNKVTEKGKDVELRCDPISGHTALYWYRQSLGQGLEFLIYFQGNSAPDKSGLPSDRFSAERTGGSVSTLTIQRTQQEDSAVYLCASSLLAGVSYEQYFGPGTRLTVT.

This chain links TRBV11-2 with TRBJ2-5; 8 nucleotides agree with TRBD2. This CDR3 is 16 amino acids long. The V and J ends lost 5 bases and 9 bases, in that order; junction bases with no gene match: 17. Germline CDR1 reads SGHAT; CDR2 reads FQNNGV. This CDR3 is CASSRFGTRAPGAQYF. The CDR3 nucleotides read TGTGCCAGCAGCCGTTTCGGGACTAGAGCTCCGGGCGCCCAGTACTTC.

J is TRBJ2-7 and V is TRBV12-3 or TRBV12-4; 7 bases are shared with TRBD1. CDR3 length: 13 amino acids. After removal of 6 bases from V and 5 bases from J, the junction contained 7 bases not matched to a gene. DNA of the CDR3: TGTGCCAGCAGAGACAGGGAATCCCACGAGCAGTACTTC. This gives the protein CASRDRESHEQYF.

The chain uses TRBV7-9 and TRBJ2-3; 8 bases align to TRBD2. CDR3 length: 14 residues. The germline gives CDR1 SEHNR, CDR2 FQNEAQ (reference sequence). The trim removed 5 bases at V and 1 base at J, leaving 2 bases unmatched. CDR3 DNA sequence: TGTGCCAGCAGCACGACTAGCGGCACAGATACGCAGTATTTT. It codes for CASSTTSGTDTQYF.

The chain recombines TRBV9 with TRBJ2-7; 7 nucleotides agree with TRBD1. Germline CDR1 reads SGDLS; CDR2 reads YYNGEE. After removal of 4 bases from V and 1 base from J, the junction contained 2 bases not matched to a gene. The CDR3 consists of 13 residues. CDR3: CASSPGQSYEQYF. CDR3 DNA sequence: TGTGCCAGCAGCCCGGGACAGTCCTACGAGCAGTACTTC.

The chain is built from TRBV19 and TRBJ2-1; D gene unclear. Germline loops: CDR1 LNHDA, CDR2 SQIVND (reference sequence). V was trimmed by 3 bases and J by 0 bases, leaving 12 bases between them. The CDR3 runs to 16 residues. CDR3 sequence (DNA): TGTGCCAGTAGTATCCTTGGGTCTAGCTCCTACAATGAGCAGTTCTTC. It codes for CASSILGSSSYNEQFF.

The CDR3 loop reads CASTEQLSNQPQHF. The CDR3 bases are TGTGCCAGTACGGAACAGCTTTCGAATCAGCCCCAGCATTTT. The chain joins TRBV19 to TRBJ1-5, with D hard to call. Per germline, CDR1 LNHDA and CDR2 SQIVND (reference sequence). V lost 7 bases, J lost 4 bases, and 14 bases lay in between. The CDR3 extends over 14 amino acids. The complete variable domain, with remaining parts taken from reference TRBV19 and TRBJ1-5, reads DGGITQSPKYLFRKEGQNVTLSCEQNLNHDAMYWYRQDPGQGLRLIYYSQIVNDFQKGDIAEGYSVSREKKESFPLTVTSAQKNPTAFYLCASTEQLSNQPQHFGDGTRLSIL.

The chain employs TRBV29-1 and TRBJ2-7, with a weak D call TRBD2 (7 bases). V was shortened by 5 bases and J by 2 bases, with 16 bases between the two germline ends. Germline lookup yields CDR1 SQVTM and CDR2 ANQGSEA. This CDR3 has 14 residues. Here the CDR3 reads CSVPRGASPYEQYF. In nucleotides, the CDR3 is TGCAGCGTTCCTCGGGGGGCCTCACCCTACGAGCAGTACTTC.

The chain combines TRBV6-5 with TRBJ2-7; 8 nucleotides line up with TRBD1. This CDR3 has 16 amino acids. Looked up from germline, CDR1 is MNHEY and CDR2 is SVGAGI. Germline trimming cut 2 bases from V and 3 bases from J; bases unmatched to any gene: 9. The chain's CDR3 is CASSYLGQGAFYEQYF. The CDR3 coding sequence is TGTGCCAGCAGTTACCTGGGGCAGGGGGCTTTCTACGAGCAGTACTTC.

The table lists this clone with a count of one. The rearrangement links TRBV7-8 to TRBJ2-1; 12 nucleotides agree with TRBD2. With V trimmed by 5 bases and J by 9 bases, 2 bases remained unmatched. Germline assignment: CDR1 SGHVS and CDR2 FQNEAQ. This CDR3 contains 13 residues. The CDR3 region has the DNA TGTGCCAGCAGCACGGGACTAGCGGGTGAGCAGTTCTTC. Protein product: CASSTGLAGEQFF.

The rearrangement joins TRBV7-2 to TRBJ2-3; D possibly corresponds to TRBD1 (6 bases). V was cut by 3 bases and J by 6 bases, with 16 bases left in between. The CDR3 spans 15 residues. The V gene's germline CDR1 is SGHTA and CDR2 FQGNSA. For the CDR3, the DNA is TGTGCCAGCAGCTTTGGCCAGGGGCGTACCGATACGCAGTATTTT. Translating it yields CASSFGQGRTDTQYF.

V is TRBV7-3 and J is TRBJ2-7; 9 positions match TRBD1. The germline V gene has CDR1 SGHTA and CDR2 FQGTGA. This CDR3 is built from 14 residues. Unmatched junction bases numbered 9, after V lost 8 bases and J lost 4 bases. This chain's CDR3 is CASSLDRGSYEQYF. In DNA, the CDR3 is TGTGCCAGCTCTCTGGACAGGGGATCGTACGAGCAGTACTTC.

V is TRBV6-2 or TRBV6-3 and J is TRBJ1-1, with D unclear. The CDR3 length is 14 residues. Germline V CDR1 and CDR2: MNHEY, SVGEGT. Trimming left V 4 bases short and J 5 bases short, with 14 bases between. CDR3 region: CASSSRSGGTEAFF. Written as DNA, the CDR3 is TGTGCCAGCAGTTCTAGGTCAGGCGGGACTGAAGCTTTCTTT.